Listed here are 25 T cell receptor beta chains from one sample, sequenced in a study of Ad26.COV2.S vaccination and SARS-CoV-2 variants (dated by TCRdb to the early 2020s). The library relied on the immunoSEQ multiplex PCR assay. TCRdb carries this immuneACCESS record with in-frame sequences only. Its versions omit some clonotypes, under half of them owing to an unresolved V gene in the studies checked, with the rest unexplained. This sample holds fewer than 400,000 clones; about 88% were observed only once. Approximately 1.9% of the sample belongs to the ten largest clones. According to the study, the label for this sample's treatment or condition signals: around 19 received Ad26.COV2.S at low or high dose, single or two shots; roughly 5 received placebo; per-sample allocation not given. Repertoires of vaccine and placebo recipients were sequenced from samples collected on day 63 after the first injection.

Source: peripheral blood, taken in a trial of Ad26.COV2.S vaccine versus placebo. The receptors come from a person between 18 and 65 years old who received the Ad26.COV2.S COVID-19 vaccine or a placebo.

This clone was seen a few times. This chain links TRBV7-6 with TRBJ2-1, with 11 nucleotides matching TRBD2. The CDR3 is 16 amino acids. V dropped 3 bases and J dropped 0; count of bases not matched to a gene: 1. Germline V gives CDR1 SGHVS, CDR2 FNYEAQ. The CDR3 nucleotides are TGTGCCAGCAGCTTGACTAGCGGGGTCTCCTACAATGAGCAGTTCTTC. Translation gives CASSLTSGVSYNEQFF.

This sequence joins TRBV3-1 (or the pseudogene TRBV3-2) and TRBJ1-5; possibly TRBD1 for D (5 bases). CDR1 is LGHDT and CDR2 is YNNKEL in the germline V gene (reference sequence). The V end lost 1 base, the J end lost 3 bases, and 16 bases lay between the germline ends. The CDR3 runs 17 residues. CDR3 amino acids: CASSQAQQGPLNQPQHF. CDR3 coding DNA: TGTGCCAGCAGCCAAGCGCAGCAGGGACCGCTCAATCAGCCCCAGCATTTT.

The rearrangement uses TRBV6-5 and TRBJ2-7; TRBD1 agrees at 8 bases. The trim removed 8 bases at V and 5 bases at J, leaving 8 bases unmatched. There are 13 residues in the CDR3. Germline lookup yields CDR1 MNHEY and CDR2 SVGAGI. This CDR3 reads CASAGQGRNEQYF. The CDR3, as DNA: TGTGCCAGCGCCGGACAGGGAAGGAACGAGCAGTACTTC.

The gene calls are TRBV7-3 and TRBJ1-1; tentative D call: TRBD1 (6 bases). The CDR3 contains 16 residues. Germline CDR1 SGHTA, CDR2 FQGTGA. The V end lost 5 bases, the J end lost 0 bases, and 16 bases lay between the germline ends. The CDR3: CASSPKGGGMNTEAFF. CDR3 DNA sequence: TGTGCCAGCAGCCCCAAAGGGGGAGGGATGAACACTGAAGCTTTCTTT.

The CDR3 sequence is CASIHRISTGELFF. The CDR3 DNA reads as TGTGCCAGCATTCACAGGATCAGCACCGGGGAGCTGTTTTTT. The chain uses TRBV7-8 and TRBJ2-2; tentatively, D is TRBD1 (5 bases). Germline V gene sequence: CDR1 SGHVS, CDR2 FQNEAQ. The CDR3 runs to 14 residues. Trimming took off 7 bases at V and 4 bases at J, with 13 bases between the two ends.

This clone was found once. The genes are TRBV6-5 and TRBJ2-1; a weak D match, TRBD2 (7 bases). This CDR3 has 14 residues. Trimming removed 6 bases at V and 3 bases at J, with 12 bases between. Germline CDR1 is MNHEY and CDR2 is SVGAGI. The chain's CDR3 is CASREGGSYNEQFF. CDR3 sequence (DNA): TGTGCCAGCAGAGAGGGGGGGAGCTACAATGAGCAGTTCTTC.

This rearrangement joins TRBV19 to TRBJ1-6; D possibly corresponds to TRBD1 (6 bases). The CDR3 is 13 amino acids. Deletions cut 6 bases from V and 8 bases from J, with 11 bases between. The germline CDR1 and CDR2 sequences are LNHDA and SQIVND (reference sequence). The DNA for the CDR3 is TGTGCCAGTAGGCCTACAGGGTATTCACCCCTCCACTTT. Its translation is CASRPTGYSPLHF.

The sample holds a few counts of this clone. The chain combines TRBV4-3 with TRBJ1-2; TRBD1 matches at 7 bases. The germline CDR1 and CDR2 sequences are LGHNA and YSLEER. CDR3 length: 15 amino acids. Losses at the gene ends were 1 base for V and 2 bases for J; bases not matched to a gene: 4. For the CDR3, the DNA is TGCGCCAGCAGCCAAGCTCTACAGGGGAACTATGGCTACACCTTC. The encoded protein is CASSQALQGNYGYTF.

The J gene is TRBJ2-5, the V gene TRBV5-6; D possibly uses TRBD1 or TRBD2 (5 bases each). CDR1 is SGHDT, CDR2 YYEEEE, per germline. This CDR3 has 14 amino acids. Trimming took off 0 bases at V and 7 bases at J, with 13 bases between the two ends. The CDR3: CASSLEGVAGTQYF. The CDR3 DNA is TGTGCCAGCAGCTTGGAAGGGGTTGCGGGGACCCAGTACTTC.

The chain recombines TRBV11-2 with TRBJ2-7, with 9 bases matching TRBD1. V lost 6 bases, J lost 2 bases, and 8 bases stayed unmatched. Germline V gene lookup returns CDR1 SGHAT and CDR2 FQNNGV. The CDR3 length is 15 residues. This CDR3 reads CASRVTGTGPYEQYF. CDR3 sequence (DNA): TGTGCCAGCAGAGTTACCGGGACAGGGCCCTACGAGCAGTACTTC.

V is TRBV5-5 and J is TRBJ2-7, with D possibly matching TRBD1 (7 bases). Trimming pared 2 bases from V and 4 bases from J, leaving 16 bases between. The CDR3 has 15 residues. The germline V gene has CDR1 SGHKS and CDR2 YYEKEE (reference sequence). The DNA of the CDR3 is TGTGCCAGCAGCTTTGGAGGGGGCCCCTTGTACGAGCAGTACTTC. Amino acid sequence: CASSFGGGPLYEQYF.

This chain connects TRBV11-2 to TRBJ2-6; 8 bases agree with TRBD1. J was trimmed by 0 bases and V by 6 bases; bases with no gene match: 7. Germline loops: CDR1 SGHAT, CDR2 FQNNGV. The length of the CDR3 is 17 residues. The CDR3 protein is CASRGQGLYSGANVLTF. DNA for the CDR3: TGTGCCAGCAGAGGACAGGGTCTTTACTCTGGGGCCAACGTCCTGACTTTC.

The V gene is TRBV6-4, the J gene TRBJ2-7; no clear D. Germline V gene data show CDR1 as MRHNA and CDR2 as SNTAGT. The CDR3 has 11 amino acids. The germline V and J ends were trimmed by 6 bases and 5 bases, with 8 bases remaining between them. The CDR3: CASRATDEQYF. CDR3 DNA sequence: TGTGCCAGCAGGGCGACTGACGAGCAGTACTTC.

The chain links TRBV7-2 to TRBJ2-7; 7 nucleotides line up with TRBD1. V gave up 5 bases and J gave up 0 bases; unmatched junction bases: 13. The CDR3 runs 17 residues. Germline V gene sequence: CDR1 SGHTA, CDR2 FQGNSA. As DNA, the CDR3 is TGTGCCAGCAGCCACGGGACAGCAGGGGCTAGCTCCTACGAGCAGTACTTC. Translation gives CASSHGTAGASSYEQYF.

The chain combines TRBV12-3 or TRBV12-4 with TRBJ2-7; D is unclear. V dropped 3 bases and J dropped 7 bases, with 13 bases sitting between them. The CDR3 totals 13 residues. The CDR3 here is CASSFRAPGEQYF. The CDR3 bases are TGTGCCAGCAGTTTTAGGGCCCCCGGGGAGCAGTACTTC.

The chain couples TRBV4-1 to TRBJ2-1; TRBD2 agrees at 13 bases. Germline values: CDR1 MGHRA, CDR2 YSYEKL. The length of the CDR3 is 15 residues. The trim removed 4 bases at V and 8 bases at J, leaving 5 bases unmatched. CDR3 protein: CASSLGLAGVYEQFF. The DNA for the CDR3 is TGCGCCAGCAGCCTAGGACTAGCGGGAGTCTATGAGCAGTTCTTC.

CDR3 nucleotide sequence: TGTGCCAGCAGATTTGTCACAGGGCATACCGGGGAGCTGTTTTTT. Encoded protein: CASRFVTGHTGELFF. This chain connects TRBV6-5 to TRBJ2-2, with D maybe TRBD1 (6 bases). Germline V gene sequence: CDR1 MNHEY, CDR2 SVGAGI. The germline V and J ends were trimmed by 6 bases and 5 bases, with 16 bases remaining between them. The CDR3 is 15 residues long.

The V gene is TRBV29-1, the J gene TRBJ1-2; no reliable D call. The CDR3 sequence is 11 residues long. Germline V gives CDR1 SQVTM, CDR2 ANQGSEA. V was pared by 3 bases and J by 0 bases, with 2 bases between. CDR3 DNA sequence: TGCAGCGTTGAGGCTAACTATGGCTACACCTTC. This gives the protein CSVEANYGYTF.

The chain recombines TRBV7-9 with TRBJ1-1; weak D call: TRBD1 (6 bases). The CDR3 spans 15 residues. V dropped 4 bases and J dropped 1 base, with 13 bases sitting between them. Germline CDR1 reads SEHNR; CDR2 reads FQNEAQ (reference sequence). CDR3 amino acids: CASSSYPTGNTEAFF. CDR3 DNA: TGTGCCAGCAGCTCCTACCCGACAGGGAACACTGAAGCTTTCTTT.

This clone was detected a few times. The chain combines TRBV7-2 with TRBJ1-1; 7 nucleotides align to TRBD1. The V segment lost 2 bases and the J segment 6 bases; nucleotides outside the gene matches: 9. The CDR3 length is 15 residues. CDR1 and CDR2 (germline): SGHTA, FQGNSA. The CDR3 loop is CASSLKVAGGAEAFF. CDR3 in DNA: TGTGCCAGCAGCTTAAAGGTGGCAGGGGGAGCTGAAGCTTTCTTT.

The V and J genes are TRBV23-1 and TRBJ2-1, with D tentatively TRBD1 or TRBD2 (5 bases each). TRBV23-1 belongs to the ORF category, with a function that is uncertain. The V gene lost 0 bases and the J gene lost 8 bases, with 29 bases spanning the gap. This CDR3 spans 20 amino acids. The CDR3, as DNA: TGCGCCAGCAGTCAATCGCCGGGGCTTGGAAGCGGCCCAAGGGCCCATGAGCAGTTCTTC. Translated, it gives CASSQSPGLGSGPRAHEQFF.

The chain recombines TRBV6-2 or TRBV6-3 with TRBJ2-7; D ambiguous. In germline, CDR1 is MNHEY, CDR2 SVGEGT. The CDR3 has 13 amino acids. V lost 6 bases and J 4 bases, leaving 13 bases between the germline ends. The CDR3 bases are TGTGCCAGCAGCCAACCAATCCGGTACGAGCAGTACTTC. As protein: CASSQPIRYEQYF.

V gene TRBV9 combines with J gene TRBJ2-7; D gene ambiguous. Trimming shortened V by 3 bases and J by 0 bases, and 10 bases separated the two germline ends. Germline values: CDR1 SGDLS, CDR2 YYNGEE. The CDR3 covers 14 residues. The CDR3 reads CASSASQSSYEQYF. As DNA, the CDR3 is TGTGCCAGCAGCGCCTCACAGAGCTCCTACGAGCAGTACTTC.

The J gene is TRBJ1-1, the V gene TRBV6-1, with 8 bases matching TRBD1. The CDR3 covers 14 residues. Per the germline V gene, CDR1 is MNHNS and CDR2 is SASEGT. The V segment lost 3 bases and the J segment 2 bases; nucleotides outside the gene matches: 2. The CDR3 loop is CASSEGQANTEAFF. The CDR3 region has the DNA TGTGCCAGCAGTGAGGGACAGGCCAACACTGAAGCTTTCTTT.

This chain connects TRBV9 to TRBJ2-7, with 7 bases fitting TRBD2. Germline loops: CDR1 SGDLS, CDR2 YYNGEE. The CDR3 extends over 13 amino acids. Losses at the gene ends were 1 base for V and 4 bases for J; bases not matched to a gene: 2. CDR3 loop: CASSVSSGYEQYF. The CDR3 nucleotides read TGTGCCAGCAGCGTAAGTAGCGGGTACGAGCAGTACTTC.